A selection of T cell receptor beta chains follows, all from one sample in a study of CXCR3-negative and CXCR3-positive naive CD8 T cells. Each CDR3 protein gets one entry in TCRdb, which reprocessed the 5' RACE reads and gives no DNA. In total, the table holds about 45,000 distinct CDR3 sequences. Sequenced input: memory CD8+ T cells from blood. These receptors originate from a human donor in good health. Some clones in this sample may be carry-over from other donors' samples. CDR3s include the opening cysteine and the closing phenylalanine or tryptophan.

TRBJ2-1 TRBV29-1 CSPYPTGTSGRGGNEQFF
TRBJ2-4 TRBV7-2 CASSLAVWGQNIQYF
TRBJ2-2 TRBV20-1 CSARDIGANTGELFF
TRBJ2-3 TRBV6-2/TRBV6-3 CASTPGGTDTQYF
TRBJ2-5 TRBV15 CATSRASGGGETQYF
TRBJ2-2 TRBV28 CARGTQNTGELFF
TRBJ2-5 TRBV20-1 CSATPGDGAETQYF
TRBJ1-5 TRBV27 CASSRQGGNQPQHF
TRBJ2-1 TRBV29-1 CSVEDRGESDEQFF
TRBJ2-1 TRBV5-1 CASSPPQRGGHEQFF
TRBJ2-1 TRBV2 CASSTSGGHSEQFF
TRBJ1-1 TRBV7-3 CASSESGAMNTEAFF
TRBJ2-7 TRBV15 CATSRVLSGGDDSYEQYF
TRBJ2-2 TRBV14 CASRYQGSGELFF
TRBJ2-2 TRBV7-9 CASSLVDRVGELFF
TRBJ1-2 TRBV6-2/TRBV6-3 CASRGGAQETYGYTF
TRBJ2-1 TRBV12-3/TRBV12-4 CASRPGLADNEQFF
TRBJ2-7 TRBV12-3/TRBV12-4 CASSSNTDPSYEQYF
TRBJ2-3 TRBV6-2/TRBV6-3 CASTSGGEKDTQYF
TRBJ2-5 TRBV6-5 CASSLGGQETQYF
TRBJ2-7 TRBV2 CASSETVGYEQYF
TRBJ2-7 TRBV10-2 CASSDPIAERYYEQYF
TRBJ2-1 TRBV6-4 CASSDRDYNEQFF
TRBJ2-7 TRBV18 CASSPPTSGAVYEQYF
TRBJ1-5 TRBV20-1 CSATSTPSGNQPQHF
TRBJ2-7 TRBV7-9 CASSPTAGDYLASYEQYF
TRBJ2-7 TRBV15 CATSRGTGDHYEQYF
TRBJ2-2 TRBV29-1 CSAIVESGELFF
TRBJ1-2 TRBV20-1 CSATPGLEGYTF
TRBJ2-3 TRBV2 CASSPWTSGSTDTQYF
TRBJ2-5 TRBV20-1 CRVGWDRRRRETQYF
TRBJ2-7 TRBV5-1 CASSPQAGPAYEQYF
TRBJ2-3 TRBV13 CASGRQVLGTDTQYF
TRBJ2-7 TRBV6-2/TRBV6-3 CASSYGVMAYEQYF
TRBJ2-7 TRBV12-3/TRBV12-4 CASSPRRSYEQYF
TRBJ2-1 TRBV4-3 CASSRAVEGNEQLF
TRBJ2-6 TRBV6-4 CASSDGATSFGANVLTF
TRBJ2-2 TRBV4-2 CASSQTGDHTGELFF
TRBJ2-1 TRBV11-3 CASSLEVGLAGAGEQFF
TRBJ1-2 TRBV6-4 CASSPQGGSYGYTF
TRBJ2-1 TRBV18 CASSQERYNEQFF
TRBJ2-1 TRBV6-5 CASRNLKRGDFNEQFF
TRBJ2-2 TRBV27 CASSSGLMVRELFF